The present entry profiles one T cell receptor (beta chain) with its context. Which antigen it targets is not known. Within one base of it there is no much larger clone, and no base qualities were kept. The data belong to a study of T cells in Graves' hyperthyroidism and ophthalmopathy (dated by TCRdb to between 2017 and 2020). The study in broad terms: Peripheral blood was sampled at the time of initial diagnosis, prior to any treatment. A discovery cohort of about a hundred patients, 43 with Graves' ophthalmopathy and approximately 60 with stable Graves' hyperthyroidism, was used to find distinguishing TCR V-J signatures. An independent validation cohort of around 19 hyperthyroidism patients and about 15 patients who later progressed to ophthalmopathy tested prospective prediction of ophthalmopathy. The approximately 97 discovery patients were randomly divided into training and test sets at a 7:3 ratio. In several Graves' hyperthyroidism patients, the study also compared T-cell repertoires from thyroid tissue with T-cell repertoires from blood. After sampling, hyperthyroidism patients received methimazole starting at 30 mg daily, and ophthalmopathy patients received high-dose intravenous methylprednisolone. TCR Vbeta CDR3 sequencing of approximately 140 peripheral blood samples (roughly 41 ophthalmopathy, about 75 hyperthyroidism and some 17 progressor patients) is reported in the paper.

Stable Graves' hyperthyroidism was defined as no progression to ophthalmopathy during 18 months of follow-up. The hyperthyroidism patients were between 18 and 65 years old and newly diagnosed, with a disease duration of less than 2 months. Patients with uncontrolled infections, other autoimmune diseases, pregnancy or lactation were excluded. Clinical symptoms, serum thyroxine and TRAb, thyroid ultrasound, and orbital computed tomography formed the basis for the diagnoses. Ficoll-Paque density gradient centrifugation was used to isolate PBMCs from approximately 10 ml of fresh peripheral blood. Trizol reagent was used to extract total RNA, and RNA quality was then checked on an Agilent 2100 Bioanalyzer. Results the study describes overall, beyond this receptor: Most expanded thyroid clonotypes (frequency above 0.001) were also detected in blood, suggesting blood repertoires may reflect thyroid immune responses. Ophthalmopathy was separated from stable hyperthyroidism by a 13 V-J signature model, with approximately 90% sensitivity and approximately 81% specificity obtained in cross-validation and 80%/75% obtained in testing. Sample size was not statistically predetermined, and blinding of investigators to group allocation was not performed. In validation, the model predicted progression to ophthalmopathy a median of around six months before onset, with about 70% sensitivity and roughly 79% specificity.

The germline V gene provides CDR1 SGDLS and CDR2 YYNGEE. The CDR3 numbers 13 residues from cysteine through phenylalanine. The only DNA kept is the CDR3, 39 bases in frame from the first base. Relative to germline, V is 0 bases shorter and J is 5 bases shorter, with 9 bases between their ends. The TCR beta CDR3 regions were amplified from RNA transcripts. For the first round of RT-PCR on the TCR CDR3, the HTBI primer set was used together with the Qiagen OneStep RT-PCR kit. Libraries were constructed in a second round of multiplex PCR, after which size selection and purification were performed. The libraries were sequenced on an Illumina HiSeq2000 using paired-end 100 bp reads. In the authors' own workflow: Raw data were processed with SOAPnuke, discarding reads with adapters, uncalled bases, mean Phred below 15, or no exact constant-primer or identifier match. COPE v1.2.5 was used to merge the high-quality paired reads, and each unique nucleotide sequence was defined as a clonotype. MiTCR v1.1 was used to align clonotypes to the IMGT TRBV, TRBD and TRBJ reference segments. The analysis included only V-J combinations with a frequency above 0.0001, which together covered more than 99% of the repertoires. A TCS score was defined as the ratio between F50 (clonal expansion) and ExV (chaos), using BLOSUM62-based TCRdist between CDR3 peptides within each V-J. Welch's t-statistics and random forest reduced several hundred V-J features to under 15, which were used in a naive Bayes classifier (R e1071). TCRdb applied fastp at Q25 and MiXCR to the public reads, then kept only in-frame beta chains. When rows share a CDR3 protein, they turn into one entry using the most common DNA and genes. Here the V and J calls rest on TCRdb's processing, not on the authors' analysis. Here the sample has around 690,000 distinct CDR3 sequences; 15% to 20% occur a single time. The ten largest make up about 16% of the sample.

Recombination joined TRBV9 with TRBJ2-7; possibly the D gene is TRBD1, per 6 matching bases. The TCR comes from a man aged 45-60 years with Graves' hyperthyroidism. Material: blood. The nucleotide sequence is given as TGTGCCAGCAGCGTAGTTCCAGGGGACGAGCAGTACTTC. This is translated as CASSVVPGDEQYF. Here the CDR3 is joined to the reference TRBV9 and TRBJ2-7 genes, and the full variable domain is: DSGVTQTPKHLITATGQRVTLRCSPRSGDLSVYWYQQSLDQGLQFLIQYYNGEERAKGNILERFSAQQFPDLHSELNLSSLELGDSALYFCASSVVPGDEQYFGPGTRLTVT.